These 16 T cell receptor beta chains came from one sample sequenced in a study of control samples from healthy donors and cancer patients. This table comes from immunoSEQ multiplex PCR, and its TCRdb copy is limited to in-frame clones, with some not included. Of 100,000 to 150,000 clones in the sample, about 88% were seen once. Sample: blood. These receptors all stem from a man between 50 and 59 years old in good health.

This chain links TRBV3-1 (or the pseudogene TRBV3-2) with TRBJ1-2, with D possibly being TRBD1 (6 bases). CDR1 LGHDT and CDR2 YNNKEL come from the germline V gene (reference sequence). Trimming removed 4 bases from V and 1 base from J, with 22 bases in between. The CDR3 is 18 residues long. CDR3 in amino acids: CASSPRPGDSNNNYGYTF. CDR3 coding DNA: TGTGCCAGCAGCCCCCGGCCAGGGGACTCGAATAATAACTATGGCTACACCTTC.

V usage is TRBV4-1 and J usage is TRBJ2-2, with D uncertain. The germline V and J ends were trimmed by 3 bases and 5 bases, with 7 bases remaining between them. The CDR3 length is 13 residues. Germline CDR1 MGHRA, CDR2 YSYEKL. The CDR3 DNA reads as TGCGCCAGCAGCCACATGTCGACCGGGGAGCTGTTTTTT. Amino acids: CASSHMSTGELFF.

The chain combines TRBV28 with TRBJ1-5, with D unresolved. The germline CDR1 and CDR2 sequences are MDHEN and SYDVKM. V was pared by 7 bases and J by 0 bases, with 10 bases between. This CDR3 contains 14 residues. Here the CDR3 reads CASKLPYSNQPQHF. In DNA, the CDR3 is TGTGCCAGCAAACTCCCCTATAGCAATCAGCCCCAGCATTTT.

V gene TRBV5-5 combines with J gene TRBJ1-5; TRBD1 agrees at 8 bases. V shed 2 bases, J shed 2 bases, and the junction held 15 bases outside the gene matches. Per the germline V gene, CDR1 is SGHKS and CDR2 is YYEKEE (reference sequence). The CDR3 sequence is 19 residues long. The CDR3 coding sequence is TGTGCCAGCAGCTTTGGCGGGATCTCAGGGGGCAGGGGCAATCAGCCCCAGCATTTT. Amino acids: CASSFGGISGGRGNQPQHF.

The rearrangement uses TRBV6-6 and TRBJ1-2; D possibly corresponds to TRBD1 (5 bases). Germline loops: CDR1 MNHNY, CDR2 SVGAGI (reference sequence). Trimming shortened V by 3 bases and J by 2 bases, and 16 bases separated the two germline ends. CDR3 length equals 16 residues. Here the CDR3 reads CASSYGGKSPNYGYTF. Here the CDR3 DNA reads TGTGCCAGCAGTTATGGGGGGAAGAGTCCCAACTATGGCTACACCTTC.

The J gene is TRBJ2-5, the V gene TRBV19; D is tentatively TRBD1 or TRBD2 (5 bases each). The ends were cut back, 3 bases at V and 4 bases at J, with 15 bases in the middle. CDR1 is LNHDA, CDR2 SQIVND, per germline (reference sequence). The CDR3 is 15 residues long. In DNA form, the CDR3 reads TGTGCCAGTAGTATTGCGGGCAAAAGGGGAGAGACCCAGTACTTC. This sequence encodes CASSIAGKRGETQYF. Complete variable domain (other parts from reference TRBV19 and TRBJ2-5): DGGITQSPKYLFRKEGQNVTLSCEQNLNHDAMYWYRQDPGQGLRLIYYSQIVNDFQKGDIAEGYSVSREKKESFPLTVTSAQKNPTAFYLCASSIAGKRGETQYFGPGTRLLVL.

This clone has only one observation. CDR3 nucleotide sequence: TGTGCCAGCAGTGCCACCCGGGGGGGGAGCTCCTACGAGCAGTACTTC. Translating gives CASSATRGGSSYEQYF. This chain links TRBV6-1 with TRBJ2-7, with 8 bases matching TRBD2. CDR1 is MNHNS, CDR2 SASEGT, per germline. This CDR3 has 16 amino acids. J lost 0 bases, V lost 4 bases, and 8 bases had no gene match.

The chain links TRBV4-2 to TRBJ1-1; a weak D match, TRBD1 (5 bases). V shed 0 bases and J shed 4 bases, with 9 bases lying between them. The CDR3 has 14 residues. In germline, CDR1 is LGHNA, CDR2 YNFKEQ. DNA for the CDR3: TGTGCCAGCAGCCAAGAGGGGGGACGCACTGAAGCTTTCTTT. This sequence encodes CASSQEGGRTEAFF.

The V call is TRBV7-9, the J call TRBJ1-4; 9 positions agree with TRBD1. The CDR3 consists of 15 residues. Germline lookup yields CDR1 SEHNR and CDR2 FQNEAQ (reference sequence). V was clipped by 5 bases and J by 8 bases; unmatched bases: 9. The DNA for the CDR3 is TGTGCCAGCAGCCCCCAGACAGGGGGTGGGGAAAAACTGTTTTTT. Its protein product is CASSPQTGGGEKLFF. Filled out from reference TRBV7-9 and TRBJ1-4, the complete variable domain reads DTGVSQNPRHKITKRGQNVTFRCDPISEHNRLYWYRQTLGQGPEFLTYFQNEAQLEKSRLLSDRFSAERPKGSFSTLEIQRTEQGDSAMYLCASSPQTGGGEKLFFGSGTQLSVL.

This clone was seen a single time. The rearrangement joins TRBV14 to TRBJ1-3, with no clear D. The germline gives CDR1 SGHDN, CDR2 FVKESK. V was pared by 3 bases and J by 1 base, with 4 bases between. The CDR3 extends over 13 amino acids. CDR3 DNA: TGTGCCAGCAGCCACAAATCTGGAAACACCATATATTTT. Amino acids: CASSHKSGNTIYF.

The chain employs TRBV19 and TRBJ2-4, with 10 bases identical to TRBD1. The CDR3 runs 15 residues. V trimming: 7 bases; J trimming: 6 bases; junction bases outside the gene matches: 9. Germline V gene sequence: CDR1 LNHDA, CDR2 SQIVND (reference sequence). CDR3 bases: TGTGCCAGTACCACTCTCCGGGACAGGGGAAACATTCAGTACTTC. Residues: CASTTLRDRGNIQYF.

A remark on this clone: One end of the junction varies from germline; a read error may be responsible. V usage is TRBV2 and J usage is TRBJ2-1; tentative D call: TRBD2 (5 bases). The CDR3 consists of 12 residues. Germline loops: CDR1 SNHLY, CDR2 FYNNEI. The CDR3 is CASSEARVSDIF. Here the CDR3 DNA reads TGTGCCAGCAGTGAAGCGCGGGTTAGTGATATCTTC.

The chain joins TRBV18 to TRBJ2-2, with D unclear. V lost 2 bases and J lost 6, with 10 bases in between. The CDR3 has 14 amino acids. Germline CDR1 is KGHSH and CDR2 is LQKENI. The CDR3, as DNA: TGTGCCAGCTCACCATATAGTACCTCCGGGGAGCTGTTTTTT. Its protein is CASSPYSTSGELFF.

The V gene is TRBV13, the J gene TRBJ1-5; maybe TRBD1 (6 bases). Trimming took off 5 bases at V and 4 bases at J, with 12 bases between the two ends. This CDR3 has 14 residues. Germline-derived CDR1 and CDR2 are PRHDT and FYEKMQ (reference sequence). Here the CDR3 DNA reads TGTGCCAGCAGCCTATCTGGACAGAATCAGCCCCAGCATTTT. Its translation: CASSLSGQNQPQHF. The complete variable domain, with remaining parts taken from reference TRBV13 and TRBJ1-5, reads AAGVIQSPRHLIKEKRETATLKCYPIPRHDTVYWYQQGPGQDPQFLISFYEKMQSDKGSIPDRFSAQQFSDYHSELNMSSLELGDSALYFCASSLSGQNQPQHFGDGTRLSIL.

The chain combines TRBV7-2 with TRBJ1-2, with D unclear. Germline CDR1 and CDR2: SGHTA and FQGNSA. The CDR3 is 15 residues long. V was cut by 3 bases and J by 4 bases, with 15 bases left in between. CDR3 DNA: TGTGCCAGCAGCTTCTCAGCTATCGGACCCTATGGCTACACCTTC. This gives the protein CASSFSAIGPYGYTF.

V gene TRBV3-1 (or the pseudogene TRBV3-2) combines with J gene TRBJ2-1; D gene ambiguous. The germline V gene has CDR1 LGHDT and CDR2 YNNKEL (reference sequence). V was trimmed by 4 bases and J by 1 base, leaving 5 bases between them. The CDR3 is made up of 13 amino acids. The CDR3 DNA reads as TGTGCCAGCAGCCGGATGTCCTACAATGAGCAGTTCTTC. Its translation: CASSRMSYNEQFF.